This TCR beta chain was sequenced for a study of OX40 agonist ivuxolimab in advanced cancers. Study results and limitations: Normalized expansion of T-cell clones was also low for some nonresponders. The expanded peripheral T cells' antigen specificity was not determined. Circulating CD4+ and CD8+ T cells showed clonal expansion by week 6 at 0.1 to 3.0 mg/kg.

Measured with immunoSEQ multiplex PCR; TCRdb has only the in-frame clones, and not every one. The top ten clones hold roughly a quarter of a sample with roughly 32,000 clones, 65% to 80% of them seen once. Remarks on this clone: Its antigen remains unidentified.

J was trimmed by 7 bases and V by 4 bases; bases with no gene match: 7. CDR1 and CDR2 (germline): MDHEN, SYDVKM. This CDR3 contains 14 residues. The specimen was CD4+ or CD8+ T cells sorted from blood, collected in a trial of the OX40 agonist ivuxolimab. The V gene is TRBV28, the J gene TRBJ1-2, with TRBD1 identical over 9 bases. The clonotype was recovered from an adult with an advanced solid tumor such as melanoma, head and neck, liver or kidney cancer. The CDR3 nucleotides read TGTGCCAGCAGTTCGCCACAGGGGGCGCGTGGCTACACCTTC. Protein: CASSSPQGARGYTF.